A selection of T cell receptor beta chains follows, all from one sample in a study of blood T cell repertoires in COVID-19. Generated by immunoSEQ multiplex PCR, the TCRdb table keeps only in-frame clones and is missing some. There are a few hundred thousand clones in the sample; about 88% occur only once, and around 4.6% lies in the top ten. The sequenced sample consisted of peripheral blood. These receptors all stem from a woman between 35 and 50 years old who had recovered from COVID-19. Both conserved end residues are part of each CDR3. The D gene is left open where the match is weak. Only part of the rows carry a size: once, few, many, or a class if the clone is expanded.

V gene	J gene	D gene	clone size	CDR3 protein	CDR3 DNA
TRBV28	TRBJ1-2	TRBD1	NA	CASRRGQGSWTDGYTF	TGTGCCAGCAGGCGGGGACAGGGGAGTTGGACGGATGGCTACACCTTC
TRBV2	TRBJ1-1	TRBD1	once	CASSTTGGDTEAFF	TGTGCCAGCAGCACGACAGGGGGTGACACTGAAGCTTTCTTT
TRBV6-1	TRBJ1-6	TRBD1	NA	CASSDYKGQGHSPLHF	TGTGCCAGCAGTGATTATAAGGGACAGGGGCATTCACCCCTCCACTTT
TRBV21-1	TRBJ1-6	NA	NA	CASSENEIGLRDNSPLHF	TGTGCCAGCAGCGAGAACGAAATCGGCCTGAGGGATAATTCACCCCTCCACTTT
TRBV5-1	TRBJ2-3	TRBD2	NA	CASSLAAVAGSTDTQYF	TGCGCCAGCAGCTTGGCCGCAGTAGCGGGAAGCACAGATACGCAGTATTTT
TRBV19	TRBJ1-1	NA	NA	CASSIFNSGTEAFF	TGTGCCAGTAGTATCTTTAATTCGGGCACTGAAGCTTTCTTT
TRBV7-2	TRBJ2-3	NA	NA	CASSLGGRETDTQYF	TGTGCCAGCAGCTTAGGTGGCAGGGAAACAGATACGCAGTATTTT
TRBV13	TRBJ2-2	NA	NA	CASSLGGQDLTGELFF	TGTGCCAGCAGCTTAGGGGGGCAAGACCTCACCGGGGAGCTGTTTTTT
TRBV18	TRBJ1-5	TRBD1	NA	CASSPGTGDQPQHF	TGTGCCAGCTCACCAGGGACAGGGGATCAGCCCCAGCATTTT
TRBV21-1	TRBJ2-1	NA	once	CASTRGAEGAIYNEQFF	TGTGCCAGCACAAGGGGGGCGGAGGGGGCCATCTACAATGAGCAGTTCTTC
TRBV7-9	TRBJ1-1	NA	NA	CASSPGGEAFF	TGTGCCAGCAGCCCCGGGGGGGAAGCTTTCTTT
TRBV2	TRBJ1-2	TRBD1	NA	CASSDETGAYGYTF	TGTGCCAGCAGTGACGAGACAGGGGCTTATGGCTACACCTTC
TRBV11-2	TRBJ2-5	TRBD2	NA	CASSSRTSGIQETQYF	TGTGCCAGCAGCTCACGGACTAGCGGGATACAAGAGACCCAGTACTTC
TRBV11-2	TRBJ2-7	TRBD2	once	CASSLVGLAGGPGDEQYF	TGTGCCAGCAGCTTAGTGGGTTTGGCGGGGGGGCCTGGCGACGAGCAGTACTTC
TRBV6-6	TRBJ1-1	NA	NA	CASSYSIRAAFF	TGTGCCAGCAGTTACTCGATCAGGGCAGCTTTCTTT
TRBV7-9	TRBJ2-2	NA	once	CASSLGDANTGELFF	TGTGCCAGCAGCCTCGGTGATGCGAACACCGGGGAGCTGTTTTTT
TRBV12-3/TRBV12-4	TRBJ1-5	NA	NA	CASSRGDQPQHF	TGTGCCAGCAGTCGGGGAGACCAGCCCCAGCATTTT
TRBV4-3	TRBJ2-1	TRBD2	NA	CASYSGRIYLDNEQFF	TGCGCCAGCTATAGCGGGAGGATCTACCTAGACAATGAGCAGTTCTTC
TRBV7-9	TRBJ2-3	NA	once	CASSSPGMDTQYF	TGTGCCAGCAGCTCTCCGGGTATGGATACGCAGTATTTT
TRBV9	TRBJ2-5	TRBD2	once	CASSGTSNLLETQYF	TGTGCCAGCAGCGGGACTAGCAACCTACTAGAGACCCAGTACTTC
TRBV5-8	TRBJ2-1	NA	NA	CASSLDGNEQFF	TGTGCCAGCAGCTTGGACGGGAATGAGCAGTTCTTC
TRBV25-1	TRBJ1-2	NA	NA	CASSEWEVGYTF	TGTGCCAGCAGTGAATGGGAGGTTGGCTACACCTTC
TRBV18	TRBJ2-7	TRBD2	NA	CASSRLASPYEQYF	TGTGCCAGCTCAAGACTAGCTTCCCCCTACGAGCAGTACTTC
TRBV9	TRBJ2-7	TRBD1	NA	CASSASRQGPPNSSYEQYF	TGTGCCAGCAGCGCATCCCGACAGGGGCCACCAAACAGCTCCTACGAGCAGTACTTC
TRBV6-5	TRBJ2-1	NA	NA	CASSQTSNEQFF	TGTGCCAGCAGCCAGACTAGCAATGAGCAGTTCTTC
TRBV7-6	TRBJ2-7	TRBD2	NA	CASSKGLAADSYEQYF	TGTGCCAGCAGCAAGGGACTAGCGGCGGATTCCTACGAGCAGTACTTC